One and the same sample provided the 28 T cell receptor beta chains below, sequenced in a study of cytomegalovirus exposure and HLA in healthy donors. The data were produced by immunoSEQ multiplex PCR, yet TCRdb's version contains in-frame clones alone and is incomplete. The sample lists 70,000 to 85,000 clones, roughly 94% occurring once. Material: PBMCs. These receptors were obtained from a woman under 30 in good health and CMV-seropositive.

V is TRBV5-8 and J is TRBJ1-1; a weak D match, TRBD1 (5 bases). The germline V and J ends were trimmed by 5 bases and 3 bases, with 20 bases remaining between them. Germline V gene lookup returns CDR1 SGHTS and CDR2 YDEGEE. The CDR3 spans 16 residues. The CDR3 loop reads CASRSRGEALDTEAFF. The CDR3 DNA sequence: TGTGCCAGCAGGTCGAGAGGGGAGGCGTTGGACACTGAAGCTTTCTTT.

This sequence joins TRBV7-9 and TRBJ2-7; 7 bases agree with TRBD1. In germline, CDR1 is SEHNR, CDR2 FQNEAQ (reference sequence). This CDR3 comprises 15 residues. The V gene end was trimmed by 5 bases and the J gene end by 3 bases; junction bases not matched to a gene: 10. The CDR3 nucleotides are TGTGCCAGCAGCAAACAGACAGGGTTTAACTACGAGCAGTACTTC. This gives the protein CASSKQTGFNYEQYF.

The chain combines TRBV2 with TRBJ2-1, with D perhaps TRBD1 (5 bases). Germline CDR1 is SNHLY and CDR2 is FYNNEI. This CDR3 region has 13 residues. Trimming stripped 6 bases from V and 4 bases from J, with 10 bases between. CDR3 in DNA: TGTGCCAGCAGCGCCGACAGATACAATGAGCAGTTCTTC. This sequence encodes CASSADRYNEQFF.

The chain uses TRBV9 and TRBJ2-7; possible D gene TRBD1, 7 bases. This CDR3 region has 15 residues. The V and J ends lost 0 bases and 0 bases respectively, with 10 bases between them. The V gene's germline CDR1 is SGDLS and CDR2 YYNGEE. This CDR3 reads CASSVAGGSSYEQYF. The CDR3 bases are TGTGCCAGCAGCGTAGCAGGGGGGAGCTCCTACGAGCAGTACTTC.

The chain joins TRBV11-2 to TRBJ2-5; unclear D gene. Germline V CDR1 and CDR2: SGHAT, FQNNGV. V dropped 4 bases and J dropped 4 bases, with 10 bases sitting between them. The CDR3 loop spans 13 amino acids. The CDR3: CASSSDPGETQYF. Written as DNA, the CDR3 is TGTGCCAGCAGCTCCGACCCGGGAGAGACCCAGTACTTC.

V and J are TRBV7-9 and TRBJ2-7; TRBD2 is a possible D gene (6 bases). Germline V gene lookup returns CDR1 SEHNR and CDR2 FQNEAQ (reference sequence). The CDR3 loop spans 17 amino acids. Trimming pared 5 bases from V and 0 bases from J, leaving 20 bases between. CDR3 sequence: CASSPDLSGRPSYEQYF. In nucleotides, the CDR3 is TGTGCCAGCAGCCCCGACCTTAGCGGCAGACCCTCCTACGAGCAGTACTTC.

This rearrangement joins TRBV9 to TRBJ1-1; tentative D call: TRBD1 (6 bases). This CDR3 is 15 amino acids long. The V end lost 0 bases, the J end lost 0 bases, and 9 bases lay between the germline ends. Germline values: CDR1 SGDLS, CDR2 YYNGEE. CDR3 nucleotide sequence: TGTGCCAGCAGCGTAGGGGGACACGTGAACACTGAAGCTTTCTTT. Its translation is CASSVGGHVNTEAFF.

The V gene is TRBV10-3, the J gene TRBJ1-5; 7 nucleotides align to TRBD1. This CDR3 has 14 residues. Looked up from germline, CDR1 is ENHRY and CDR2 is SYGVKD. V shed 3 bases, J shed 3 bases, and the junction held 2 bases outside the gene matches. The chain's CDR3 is CAISDTGDNQPQHF. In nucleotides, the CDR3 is TGTGCCATCAGTGATACAGGGGACAATCAGCCCCAGCATTTT.

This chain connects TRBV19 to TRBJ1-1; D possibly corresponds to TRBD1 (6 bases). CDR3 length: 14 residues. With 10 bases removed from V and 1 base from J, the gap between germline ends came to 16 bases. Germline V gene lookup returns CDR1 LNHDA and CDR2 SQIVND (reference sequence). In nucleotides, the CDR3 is TGTGCCACGTCGCAAGAAGGGGGGAACACTGAAGCTTTCTTT. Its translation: CATSQEGGNTEAFF.

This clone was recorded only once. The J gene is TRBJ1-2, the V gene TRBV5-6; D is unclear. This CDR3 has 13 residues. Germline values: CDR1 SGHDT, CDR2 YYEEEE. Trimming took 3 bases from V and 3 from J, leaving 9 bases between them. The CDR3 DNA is TGTGCCAGCAGCTCCCCAAGAGACTATGGCTACACCTTC. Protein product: CASSSPRDYGYTF.

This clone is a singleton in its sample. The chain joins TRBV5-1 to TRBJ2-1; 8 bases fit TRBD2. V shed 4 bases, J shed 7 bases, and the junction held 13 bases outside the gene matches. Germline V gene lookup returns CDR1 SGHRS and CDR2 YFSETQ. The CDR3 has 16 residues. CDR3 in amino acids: CASSPLNSGNGNEQFF. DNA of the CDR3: TGCGCCAGCAGCCCCCTAAATAGCGGGAATGGGAATGAGCAGTTCTTC. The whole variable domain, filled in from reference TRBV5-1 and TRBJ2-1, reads KAGVTQTPRYLIKTRGQQVTLSCSPISGHRSVSWYQQTPGQGLQFLFEYFSETQRNKGNFPGRFSGRQFSNSRSEMNVSTLELGDSALYLCASSPLNSGNGNEQFFGPGTRLTVL.

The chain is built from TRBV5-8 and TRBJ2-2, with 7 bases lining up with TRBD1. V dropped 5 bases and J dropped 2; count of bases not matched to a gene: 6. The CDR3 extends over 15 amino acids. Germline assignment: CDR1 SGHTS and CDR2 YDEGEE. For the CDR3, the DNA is TGTGCCAGCAGTCCCGGGACAGTTAACACCGGGGAGCTGTTTTTT. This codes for CASSPGTVNTGELFF.

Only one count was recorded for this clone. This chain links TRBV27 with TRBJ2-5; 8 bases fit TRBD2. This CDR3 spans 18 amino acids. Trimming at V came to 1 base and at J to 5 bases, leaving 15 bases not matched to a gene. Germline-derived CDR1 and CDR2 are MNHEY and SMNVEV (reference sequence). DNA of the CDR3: TGTGCCAGCAGTTTATTAAACCCCTTCGGGGGGGCCGGGGAGACCCAGTACTTC. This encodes CASSLLNPFGGAGETQYF.

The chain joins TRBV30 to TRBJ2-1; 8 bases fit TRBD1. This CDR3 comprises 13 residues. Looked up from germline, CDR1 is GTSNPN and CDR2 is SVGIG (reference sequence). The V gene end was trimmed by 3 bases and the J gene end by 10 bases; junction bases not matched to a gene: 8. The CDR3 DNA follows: TGTGCCTGGAGATCGACAGGGGTCGGGGAGCAGTTCTTC. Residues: CAWRSTGVGEQFF.

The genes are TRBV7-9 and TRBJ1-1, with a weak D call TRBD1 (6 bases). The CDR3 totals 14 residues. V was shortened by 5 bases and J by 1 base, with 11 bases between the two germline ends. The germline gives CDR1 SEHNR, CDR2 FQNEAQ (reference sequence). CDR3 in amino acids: CASSISRGNTEAFF. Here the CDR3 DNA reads TGTGCCAGCAGCATTAGCAGGGGGAACACTGAAGCTTTCTTT.

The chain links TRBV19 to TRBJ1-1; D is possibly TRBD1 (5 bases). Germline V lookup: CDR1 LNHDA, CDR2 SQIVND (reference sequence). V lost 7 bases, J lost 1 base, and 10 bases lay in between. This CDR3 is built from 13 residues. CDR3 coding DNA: TGTGCCAGTACCCAGGGCCCGAACACTGAAGCTTTCTTT. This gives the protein CASTQGPNTEAFF.

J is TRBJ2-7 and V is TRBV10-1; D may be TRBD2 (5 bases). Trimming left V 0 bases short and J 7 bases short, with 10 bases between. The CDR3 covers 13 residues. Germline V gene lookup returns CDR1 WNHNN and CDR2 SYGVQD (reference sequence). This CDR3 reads CASSESDWEEQYF. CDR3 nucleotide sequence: TGCGCCAGCAGTGAGTCGGACTGGGAAGAGCAGTACTTC.

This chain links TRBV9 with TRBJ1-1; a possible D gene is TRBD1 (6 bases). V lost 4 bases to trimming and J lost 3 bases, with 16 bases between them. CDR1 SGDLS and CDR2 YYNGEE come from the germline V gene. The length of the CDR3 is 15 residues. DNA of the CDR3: TGTGCCAGCAGCCAGGGGCGGGCCGGGGACACTGAAGCTTTCTTT. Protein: CASSQGRAGDTEAFF.

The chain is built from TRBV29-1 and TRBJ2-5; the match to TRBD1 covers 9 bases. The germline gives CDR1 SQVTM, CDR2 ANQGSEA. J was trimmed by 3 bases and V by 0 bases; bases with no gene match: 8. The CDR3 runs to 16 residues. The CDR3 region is CSVEDHGDRDKETQYF. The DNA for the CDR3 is TGCAGCGTTGAAGATCACGGGGACAGGGATAAAGAGACCCAGTACTTC.

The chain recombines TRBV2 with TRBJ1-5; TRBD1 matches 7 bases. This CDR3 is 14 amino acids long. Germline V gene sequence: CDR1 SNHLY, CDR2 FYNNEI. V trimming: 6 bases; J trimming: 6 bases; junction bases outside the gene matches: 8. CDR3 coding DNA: TGTGCCAGCAGGGACGACAGGGCGAGTCAGCCCCAGCATTTT. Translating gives CASRDDRASQPQHF.

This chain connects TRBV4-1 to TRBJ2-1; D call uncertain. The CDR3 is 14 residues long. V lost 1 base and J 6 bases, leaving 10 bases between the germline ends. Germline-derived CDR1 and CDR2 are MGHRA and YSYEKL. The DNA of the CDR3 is TGCGCCAGCAGCCAAGCTTTCGCGGTCAATGAGCAGTTCTTC. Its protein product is CASSQAFAVNEQFF.

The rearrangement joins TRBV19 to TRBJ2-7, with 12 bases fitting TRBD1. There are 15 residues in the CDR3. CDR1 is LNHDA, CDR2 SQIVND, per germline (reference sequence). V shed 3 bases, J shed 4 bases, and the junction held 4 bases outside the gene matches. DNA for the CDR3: TGTGCCAGTAGTATCCGGGACAGGGGGCTATACGAGCAGTACTTC. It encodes CASSIRDRGLYEQYF.

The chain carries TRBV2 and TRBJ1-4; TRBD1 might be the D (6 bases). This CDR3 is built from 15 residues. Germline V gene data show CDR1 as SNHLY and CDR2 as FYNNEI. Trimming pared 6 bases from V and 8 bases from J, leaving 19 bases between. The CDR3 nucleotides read TGTGCCAGCAGGGACAGTAGGGGGATGGGCGAAAAACTGTTTTTT. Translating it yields CASRDSRGMGEKLFF.

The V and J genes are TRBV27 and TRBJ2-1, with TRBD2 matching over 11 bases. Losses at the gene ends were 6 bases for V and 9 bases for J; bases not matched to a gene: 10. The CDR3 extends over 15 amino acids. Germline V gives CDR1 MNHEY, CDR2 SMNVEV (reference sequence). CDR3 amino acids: CASRLTSGSLSEQFF. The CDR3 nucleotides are TGTGCCAGCAGGCTAACTAGCGGGAGTTTGAGTGAGCAGTTCTTC.

CDR3: CASRRQGESYGYTF. Written as DNA, the CDR3 is TGTGCCAGCAGACGACAGGGGGAAAGCTATGGCTACACCTTC. This chain joins TRBV2 and TRBJ1-2, with 9 bases aligning to TRBD1. The CDR3 extends over 14 amino acids. Germline V gene data show CDR1 as SNHLY and CDR2 as FYNNEI. Germline trimming cut 6 bases from V and 4 bases from J; bases unmatched to any gene: 6.

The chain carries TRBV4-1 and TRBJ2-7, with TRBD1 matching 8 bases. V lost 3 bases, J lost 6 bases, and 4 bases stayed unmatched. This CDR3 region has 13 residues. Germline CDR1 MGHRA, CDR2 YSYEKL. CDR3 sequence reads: CASSHGQGSEQYF. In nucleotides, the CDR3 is TGCGCCAGCAGCCATGGACAGGGTTCCGAGCAGTACTTC.

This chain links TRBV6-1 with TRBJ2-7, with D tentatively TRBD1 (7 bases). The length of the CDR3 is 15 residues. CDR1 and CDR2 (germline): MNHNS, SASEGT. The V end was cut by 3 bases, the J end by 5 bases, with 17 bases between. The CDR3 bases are TGTGCCAGCAGTGAGGACAGGCGGGGTTCCCACGAGCAGTACTTC. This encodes CASSEDRRGSHEQYF.

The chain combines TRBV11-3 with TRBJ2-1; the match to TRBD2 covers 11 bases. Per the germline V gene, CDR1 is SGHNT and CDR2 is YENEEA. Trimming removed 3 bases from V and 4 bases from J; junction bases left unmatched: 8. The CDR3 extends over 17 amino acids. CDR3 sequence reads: CASSFQVLAGEYNEQFF. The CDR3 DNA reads TGTGCCAGCAGCTTTCAAGTACTAGCGGGGGAGTACAATGAGCAGTTCTTC.